Listed below are T cell receptor beta chains from one sample, sequenced in a study of blood T cells in healthy people across ages. MiXCR, run by TCRdb on the 5' RACE reads, gives a single entry per CDR3 protein. The sample yields around 800,000 distinct CDR3 sequences, around a quarter seen once. The same sample was also studied in work on T cells of mothers and their children.

Sequencing was done on a sample of blood. These receptors were collected from a boy younger than 18 in good health. The conserved cysteine and the conserved F or W are not part of the CDR3 here. Fields, in order: D gene, J gene, V gene, CDR3 protein. D genes are given only for firm matches.

>NA|TRBJ2-2|TRBV12-3/TRBV12-4
ASRQTRNTGELF
>TRBD2|TRBJ2-2|TRBV12-3/TRBV12-4
ASSLVERGYTGELF
>NA|TRBJ1-1|TRBV6-5
ASSRWDRTEAF
>NA|TRBJ1-1|TRBV20-1
SAPDRRNTEAF
>TRBD1|TRBJ2-5|TRBV10-2
ASYRDSNQETQY
>NA|TRBJ1-2|TRBV4-2
ASSQDPREKGYT
>TRBD1|TRBJ1-2|TRBV27
ASSLEGQGPGGYT
>TRBD1|TRBJ2-5|TRBV7-9
ASSPTGRLDRETQY
>NA|TRBJ2-5|TRBV4-1
ASSQQLRETQY
>NA|TRBJ2-1|TRBV20-1
SARVGTNWGQF
>NA|TRBJ2-2|TRBV20-1
SARGQISGRLAGELF
>TRBD2|TRBJ2-3|TRBV28
AADETSGGRADTQY
>TRBD1|TRBJ1-1|TRBV27
ASRWGTGGTEAF
>NA|NA|TRBV10-2
ASSDASGPQETQY
>NA|TRBJ1-1|TRBV6-1
ASSEWDTEAF
>TRBD1|TRBJ2-1|TRBV6-6
ASSYYATGNNEQF
>NA|TRBJ1-6|TRBV6-5
ASSSLGGINSPLH
>NA|TRBJ2-5|TRBV6-4
ASRSFHEQ
>NA|TRBJ2-3|TRBV18
ASSLGLEGHTDTQY
>TRBD1|TRBJ1-6|TRBV13
ASSSGQGAISPLH
>NA|TRBJ2-5|TRBV5-1
ASAIQGTQY
>TRBD2|NA|TRBV15
ATSPGGRNDEQY
>NA|NA|TRBV20-1
SAPLGEVTQY
>NA|NA|TRBV10-1
ASSEVSGPYNEQF
>TRBD2|TRBJ2-5|TRBV18
ASSPWTSGDHQETQY
>NA|TRBJ1-2|TRBV5-1
ASSWETDPNYGYT
>TRBD1|TRBJ2-5|TRBV24-1
ATSDSGTGEKTQY
>NA|TRBJ2-2|TRBV18
ASSTEFLGNTGELF
>NA|TRBJ2-5|TRBV11-2
ASTRATQETQY
>NA|TRBJ1-6|TRBV15
ATSRDNGGVGSSPLH
>NA|TRBJ2-2|TRBV6-2/TRBV6-3
ASSWGGLAGELF
>NA|TRBJ2-5|TRBV29-1
SGDPMSGETQY
>NA|TRBJ2-5|TRBV29-1
SVEGQANQETQY
>NA|TRBJ2-7|TRBV6-5
ASSLREGAYEQY
>NA|TRBJ2-5|TRBV30
AWGPLLGYQETQY
>NA|TRBJ1-5|TRBV6-5
ASSRPNQPQH
>NA|TRBJ2-5|TRBV7-9
ANSSDHGGWLF
>NA|TRBJ2-3|TRBV9
ASSRLVTADTQY
>TRBD1|TRBJ1-2|TRBV6-6
ASSGAQGPANYGYT
>TRBD1|TRBJ1-2|TRBV20-1
SAKGQNYGYT